This T cell receptor (beta chain) was identified in a study of blood T cell repertoires in COVID-19. Overall study context: From T cells, B-cell-depleted T cells, or PBMCs came the material, which was cDNA or gDNA.

Unmatched junction bases numbered 8, after V lost 2 bases and J lost 8 bases. The CDR3 has 15 amino acids. The germline V gene encodes CDR1 LGHNA and CDR2 YSLEER. As originally analysed: Amplification from reference gene primers served as the basis for estimated nucleated cell counts. Measured with immunoSEQ multiplex PCR; TCRdb has only the in-frame clones, and not every one. The V and J calls and clone size come from that table; D and trimming were worked out from the DNA. The sample consists of around 210,000 clones, approximately 85% of them appearing once. The genes are TRBV4-3 and TRBJ1-2; 10 bases map to TRBD1. Sequenced: peripheral blood. This TCR was recovered from a man aged 45-65 years with COVID-19, enrolled during active disease. The CDR3 DNA is TGCGCCAGCAGCCAACTAGGGACAGGGGTGGGCGGCTACACCTTC. This encodes CASSQLGTGVGGYTF.